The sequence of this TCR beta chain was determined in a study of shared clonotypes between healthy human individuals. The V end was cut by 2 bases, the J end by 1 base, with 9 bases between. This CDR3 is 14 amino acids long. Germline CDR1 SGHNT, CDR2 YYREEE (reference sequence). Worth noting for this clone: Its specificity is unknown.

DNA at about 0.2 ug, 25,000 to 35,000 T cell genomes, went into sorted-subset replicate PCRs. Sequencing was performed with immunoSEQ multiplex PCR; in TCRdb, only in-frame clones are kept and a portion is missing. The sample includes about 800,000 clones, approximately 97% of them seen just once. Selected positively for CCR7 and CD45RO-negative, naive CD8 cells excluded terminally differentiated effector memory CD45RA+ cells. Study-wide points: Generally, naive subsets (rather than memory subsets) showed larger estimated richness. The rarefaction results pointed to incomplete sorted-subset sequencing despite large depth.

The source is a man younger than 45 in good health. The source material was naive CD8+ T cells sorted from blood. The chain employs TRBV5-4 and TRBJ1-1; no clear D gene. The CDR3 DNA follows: TGTGCCAGCAGCTTAATTCAGACGAACACTGAAGCTTTCTTT. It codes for CASSLIQTNTEAFF.